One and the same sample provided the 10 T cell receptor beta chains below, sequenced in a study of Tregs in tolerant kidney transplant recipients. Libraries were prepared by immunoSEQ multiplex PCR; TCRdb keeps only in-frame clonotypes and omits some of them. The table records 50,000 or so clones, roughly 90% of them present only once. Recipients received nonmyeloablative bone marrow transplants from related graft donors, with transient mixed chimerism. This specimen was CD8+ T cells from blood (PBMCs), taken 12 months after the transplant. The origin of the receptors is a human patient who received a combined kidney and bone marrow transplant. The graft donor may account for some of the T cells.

The CDR3 is CASSLGGDYGYTF. The CDR3 DNA reads as TGTGCCAGCAGCTTAGGGGGGGACTATGGCTACACCTTC. The V call is TRBV5-4, the J call TRBJ1-2; tentatively, D is TRBD1 (6 bases). Trimming pared 2 bases from V and 3 bases from J, leaving 8 bases between. This CDR3 has 13 amino acids. CDR1 and CDR2 (germline): SGHNT, YYREEE (reference sequence).

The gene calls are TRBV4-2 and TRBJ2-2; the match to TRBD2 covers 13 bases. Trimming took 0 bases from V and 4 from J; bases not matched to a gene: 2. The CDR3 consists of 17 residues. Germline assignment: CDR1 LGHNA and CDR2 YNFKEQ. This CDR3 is CASSQEGTSGITGELFF. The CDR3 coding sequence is TGTGCCAGCAGCCAAGAAGGGACTAGCGGGATCACCGGGGAGCTGTTTTTT.

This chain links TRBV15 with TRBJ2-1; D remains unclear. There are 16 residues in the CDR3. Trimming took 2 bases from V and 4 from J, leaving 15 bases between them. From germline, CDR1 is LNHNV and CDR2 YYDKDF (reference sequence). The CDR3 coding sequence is TGTGCCACCAGCAGACGTTATACCTACCCATACAATGAGCAGTTCTTC. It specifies CATSRRYTYPYNEQFF. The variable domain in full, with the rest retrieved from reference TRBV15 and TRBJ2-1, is DAMVIQNPRYQVTQFGKPVTLSCSQTLNHNVMYWYQQKSSQAPKLLFHYYDKDFNNEADTPDNFQSRRPNTSFCFLDIRSPGLGDTAMYLCATSRRYTYPYNEQFFGPGTRLTVL.

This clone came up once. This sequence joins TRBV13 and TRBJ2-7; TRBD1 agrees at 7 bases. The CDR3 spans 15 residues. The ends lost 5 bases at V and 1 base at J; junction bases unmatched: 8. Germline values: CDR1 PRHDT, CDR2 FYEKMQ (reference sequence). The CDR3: CASSAGQDASYEQYF. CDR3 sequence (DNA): TGTGCCAGCAGCGCCGGACAGGATGCTTCCTACGAGCAGTACTTC.

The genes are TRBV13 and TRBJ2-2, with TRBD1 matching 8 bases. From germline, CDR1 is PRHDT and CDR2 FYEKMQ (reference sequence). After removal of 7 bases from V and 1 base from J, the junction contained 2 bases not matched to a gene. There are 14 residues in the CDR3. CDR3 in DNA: TGTGCCAGCATCGGACAGGGGAACACCGGGGAGCTGTTTTTT. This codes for CASIGQGNTGELFF.

The CDR3 nucleotides are TGTGCCAGCAGCTTAACAGGGGGTATCACAGATACGCAGTATTTT. It yields the protein CASSLTGGITDTQYF. The rearrangement links TRBV5-6 to TRBJ2-3; 8 nucleotides align to TRBD1. J lost 2 bases, V lost 2 bases, and 4 bases had no gene match. CDR1 and CDR2 (germline): SGHDT, YYEEEE. This CDR3 has 15 amino acids.

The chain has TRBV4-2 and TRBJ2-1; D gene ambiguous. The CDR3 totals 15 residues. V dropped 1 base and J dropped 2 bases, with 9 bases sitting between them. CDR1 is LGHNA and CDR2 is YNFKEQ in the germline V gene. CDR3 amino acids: CASSQAFAAYNEQFF. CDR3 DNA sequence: TGTGCCAGCAGCCAAGCTTTCGCAGCCTACAATGAGCAGTTCTTC.

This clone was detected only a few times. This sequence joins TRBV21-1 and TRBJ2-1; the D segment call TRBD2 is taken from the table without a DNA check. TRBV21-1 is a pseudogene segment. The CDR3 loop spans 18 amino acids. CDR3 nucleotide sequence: TGTGCCAGCAGCATGGAAGGGGTACTAGCGTTCTCCTACAATGAGCAGTTCTTC. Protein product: CASSMEGVLAFSYNEQFF.

The CDR3 spells CASKIRQGRGDADTQYF. CDR3 DNA sequence: TGTGCCAGTAAAATTCGACAGGGAAGAGGTGACGCAGATACGCAGTATTTT. The chain joins TRBV19 to TRBJ2-3, with 7 positions matching TRBD1. CDR1 is LNHDA and CDR2 is SQIVND in the germline V gene (reference sequence). With V trimmed by 7 bases and J by 4 bases, 17 bases remained unmatched. The CDR3 length is 17 residues.

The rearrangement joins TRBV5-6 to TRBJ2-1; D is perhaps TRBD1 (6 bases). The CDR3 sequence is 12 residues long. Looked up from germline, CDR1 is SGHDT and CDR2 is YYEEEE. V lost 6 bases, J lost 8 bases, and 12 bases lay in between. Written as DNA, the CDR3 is TGTGCCAGCAATTCAGGGGTCGATGAGCAGTTCTTC. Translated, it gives CASNSGVDEQFF.